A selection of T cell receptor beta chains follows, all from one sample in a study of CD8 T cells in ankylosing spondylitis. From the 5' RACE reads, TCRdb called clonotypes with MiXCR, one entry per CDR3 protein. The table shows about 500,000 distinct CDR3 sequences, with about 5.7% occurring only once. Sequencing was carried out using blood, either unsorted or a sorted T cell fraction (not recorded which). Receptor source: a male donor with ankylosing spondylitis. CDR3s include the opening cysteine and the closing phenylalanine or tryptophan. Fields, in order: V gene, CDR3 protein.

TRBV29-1 CSVEDFGRSPDTQYF
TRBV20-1 CSAPSGGNTIYF
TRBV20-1 CSAAGLAVWDEQFF
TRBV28 CASSTRGQPQHF
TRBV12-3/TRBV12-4 CASSYGMNTEAFF
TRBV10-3 CAINRGANYGYTF
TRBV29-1 CSVGQAGPRRRADTQYF
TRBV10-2 CASVDGGIIRLDTDTQYF
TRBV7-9 CASSHRDRGFYGYTF
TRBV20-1 CSARDSAGVGDEQFF
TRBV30 CAWSGTGGTGELFF
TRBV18 CASTKGGDQETQYF
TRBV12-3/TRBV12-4 CASRDPAGTEAFF
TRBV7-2 CASSPPGAGWAIQYF
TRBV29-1 CSVDQGRGNIQYF
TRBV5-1 CASSLGQGGNIQYF
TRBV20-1 CSAAGAPSSYEQYF
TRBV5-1 CASSTGQAAGYEQYF
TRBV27 CASRPIAGTVSTWGYTF
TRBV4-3 CASSQDGAGEGTGELFF
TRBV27 CATRQGEGGELFF
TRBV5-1 CASSFRQASNTGELFF
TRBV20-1 CSARNRGINYEQYF
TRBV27 CASSLYPSGYEQYF
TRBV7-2 CASSSQFQVPSSYEQYF
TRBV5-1 CASSLVAGSTDTQYF
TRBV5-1 CASSQTGVIYEQYF
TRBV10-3 CAISESTENQPQHF
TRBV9 CASSVVPLRSNEQFF
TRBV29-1 CSVAMGNSNQPQHF
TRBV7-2 CASSPANHYGYTF
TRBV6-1 CASSPENRVWEKLFF
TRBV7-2 CASSLGQGLNSPLHF
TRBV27 CASSDGTANQPQHF
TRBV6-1 CASRMGPYNSPLHF
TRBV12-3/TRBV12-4 CASSFTVNYGYTF
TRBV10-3 CAISESVLAGGTQYF
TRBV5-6 CASSLFTGTLINEKLFF
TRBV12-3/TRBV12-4 CASSYRVDEKLFF